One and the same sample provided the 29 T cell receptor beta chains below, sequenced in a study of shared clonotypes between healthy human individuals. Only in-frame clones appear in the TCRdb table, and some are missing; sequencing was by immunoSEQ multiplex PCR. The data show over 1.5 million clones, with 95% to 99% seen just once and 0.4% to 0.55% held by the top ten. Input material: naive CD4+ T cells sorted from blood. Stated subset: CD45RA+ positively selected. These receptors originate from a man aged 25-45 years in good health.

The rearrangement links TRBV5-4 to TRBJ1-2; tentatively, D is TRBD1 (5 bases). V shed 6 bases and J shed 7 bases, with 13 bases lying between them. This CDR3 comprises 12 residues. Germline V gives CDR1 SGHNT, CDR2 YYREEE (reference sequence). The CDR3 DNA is TGTGCCAGCATCCCACCCGGGGGTGGCTACACCTTC. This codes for CASIPPGGGYTF.

In nucleotides, the CDR3 is TGCGCCAGCAGCTTGGCTGCAGTACCTAACTATGGCTACACCTTC. Protein product: CASSLAAVPNYGYTF. V is TRBV5-1 and J is TRBJ1-2; no definite D call. There are 15 residues in the CDR3. CDR1 and CDR2 from the germline V gene are SGHRS and YFSETQ. Trimming left V 0 bases short and J 0 bases short, with 9 bases between.

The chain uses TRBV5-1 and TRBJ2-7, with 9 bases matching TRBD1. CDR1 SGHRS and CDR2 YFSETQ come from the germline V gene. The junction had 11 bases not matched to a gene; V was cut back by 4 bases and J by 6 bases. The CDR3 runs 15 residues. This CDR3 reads CASSPPGTGGLEQYF. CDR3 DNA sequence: TGCGCCAGCAGCCCCCCAGGCACAGGGGGCCTCGAGCAGTACTTC. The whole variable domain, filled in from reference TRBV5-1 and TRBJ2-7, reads KAGVTQTPRYLIKTRGQQVTLSCSPISGHRSVSWYQQTPGQGLQFLFEYFSETQRNKGNFPGRFSGRQFSNSRSEMNVSTLELGDSALYLCASSPPGTGGLEQYFGPGTRLTVT.

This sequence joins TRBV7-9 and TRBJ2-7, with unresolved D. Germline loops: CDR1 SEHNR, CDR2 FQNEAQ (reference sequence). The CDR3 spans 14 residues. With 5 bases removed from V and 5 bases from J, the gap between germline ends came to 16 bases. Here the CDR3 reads CASSNGEYIHEQYF. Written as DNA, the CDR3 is TGTGCCAGCAGCAATGGAGAGTATATCCACGAGCAGTACTTC.

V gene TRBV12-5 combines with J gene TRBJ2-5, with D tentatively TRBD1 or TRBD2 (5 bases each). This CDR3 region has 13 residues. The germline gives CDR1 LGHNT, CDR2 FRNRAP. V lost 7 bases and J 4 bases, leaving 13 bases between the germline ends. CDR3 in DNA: TGTGCTAGTGCCCCGGGGCTTGGAGAGACCCAGTACTTC. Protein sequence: CASAPGLGETQYF.

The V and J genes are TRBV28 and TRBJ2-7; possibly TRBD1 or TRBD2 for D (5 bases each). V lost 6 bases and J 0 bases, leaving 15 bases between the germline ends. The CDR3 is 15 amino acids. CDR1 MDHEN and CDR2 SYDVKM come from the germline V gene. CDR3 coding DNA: TGTGCCAGCAGCAGACCGGGACGGAGCTCCTACGAGCAGTACTTC. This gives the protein CASSRPGRSSYEQYF.

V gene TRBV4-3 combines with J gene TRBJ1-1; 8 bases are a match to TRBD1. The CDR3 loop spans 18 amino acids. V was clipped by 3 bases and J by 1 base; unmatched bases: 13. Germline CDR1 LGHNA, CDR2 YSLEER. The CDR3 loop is CASSQLGKAQGGNTEAFF. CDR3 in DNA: TGCGCCAGCAGCCAGTTAGGGAAGGCACAGGGGGGGAACACTGAAGCTTTCTTT.

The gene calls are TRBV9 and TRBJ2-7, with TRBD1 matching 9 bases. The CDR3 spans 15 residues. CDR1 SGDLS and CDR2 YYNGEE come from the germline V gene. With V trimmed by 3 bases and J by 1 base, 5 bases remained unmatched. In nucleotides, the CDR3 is TGTGCCAGCAGCGACGGGACAGGGTTTTCCTACGAGCAGTACTTC. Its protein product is CASSDGTGFSYEQYF.

CDR3 bases: TGCGCCAGCAGCTTGGGCAGAGCACCTGATGAAGCTTTCTTT. It is translated as CASSLGRAPDEAFF. This chain joins TRBV5-1 and TRBJ1-1; no clear D. Germline V gives CDR1 SGHRS, CDR2 YFSETQ. Trimming removed 0 bases at V and 7 bases at J, with 13 bases between. This CDR3 region has 14 residues.

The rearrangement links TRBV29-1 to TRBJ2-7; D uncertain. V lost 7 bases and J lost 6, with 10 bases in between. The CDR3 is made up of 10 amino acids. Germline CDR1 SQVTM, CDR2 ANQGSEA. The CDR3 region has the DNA TGCAGCGCTAGTTTGAGCGAGCAGTACTTC. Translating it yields CSASLSEQYF.

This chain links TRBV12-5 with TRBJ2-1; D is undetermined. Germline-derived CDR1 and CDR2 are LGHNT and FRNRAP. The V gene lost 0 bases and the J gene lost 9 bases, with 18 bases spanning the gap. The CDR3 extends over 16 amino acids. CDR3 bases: TGTGCTAGTGGTTTGGTACGGTCCCCCGGTTTAGCTGAGCAGTTCTTC. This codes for CASGLVRSPGLAEQFF.

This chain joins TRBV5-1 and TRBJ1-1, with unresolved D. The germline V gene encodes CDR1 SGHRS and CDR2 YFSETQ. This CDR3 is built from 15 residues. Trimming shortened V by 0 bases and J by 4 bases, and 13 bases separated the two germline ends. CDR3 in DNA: TGCGCCAGCAGCTTGGAAGCCCTATTGACCACTGAAGCTTTCTTT. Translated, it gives CASSLEALLTTEAFF. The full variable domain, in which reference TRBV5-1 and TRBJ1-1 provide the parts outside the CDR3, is KAGVTQTPRYLIKTRGQQVTLSCSPISGHRSVSWYQQTPGQGLQFLFEYFSETQRNKGNFPGRFSGRQFSNSRSEMNVSTLELGDSALYLCASSLEALLTTEAFFGQGTRLTVV.

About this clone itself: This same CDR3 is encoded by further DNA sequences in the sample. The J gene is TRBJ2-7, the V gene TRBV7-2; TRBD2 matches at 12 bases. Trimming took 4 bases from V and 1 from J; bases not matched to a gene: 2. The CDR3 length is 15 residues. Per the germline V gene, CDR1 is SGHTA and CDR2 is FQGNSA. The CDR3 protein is CASSSGLAGSYEQYF. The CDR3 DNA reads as TGTGCCAGCAGCTCCGGACTAGCGGGATCCTACGAGCAGTACTTC.

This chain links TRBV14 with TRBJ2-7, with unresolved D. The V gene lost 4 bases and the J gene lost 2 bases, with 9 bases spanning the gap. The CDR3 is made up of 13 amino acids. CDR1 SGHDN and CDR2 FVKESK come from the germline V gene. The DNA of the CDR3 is TGTGCCAGCAGCCCGCTTGGGACCTACGAGCAGTACTTC. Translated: CASSPLGTYEQYF.

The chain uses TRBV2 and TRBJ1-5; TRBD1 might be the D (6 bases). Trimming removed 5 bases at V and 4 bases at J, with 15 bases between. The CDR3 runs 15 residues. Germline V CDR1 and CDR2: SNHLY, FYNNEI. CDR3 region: CASSSGTPQNQPQHF. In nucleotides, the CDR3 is TGTGCCAGCAGTTCCGGGACACCCCAGAATCAGCCCCAGCATTTT.

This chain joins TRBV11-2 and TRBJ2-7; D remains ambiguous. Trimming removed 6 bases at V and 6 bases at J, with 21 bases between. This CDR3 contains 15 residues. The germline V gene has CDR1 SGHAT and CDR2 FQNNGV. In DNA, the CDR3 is TGTGCCAGCAGAGCACCATTCGGCCTGACCTCCGAGCAGTACTTC. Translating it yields CASRAPFGLTSEQYF.

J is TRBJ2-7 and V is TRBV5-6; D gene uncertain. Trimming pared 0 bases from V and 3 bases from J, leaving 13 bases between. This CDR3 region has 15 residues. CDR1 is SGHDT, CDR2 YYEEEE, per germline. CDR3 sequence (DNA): TGTGCCAGCAGCTTGGTACCGAGAAAGAGCTACGAGCAGTACTTC. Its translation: CASSLVPRKSYEQYF.

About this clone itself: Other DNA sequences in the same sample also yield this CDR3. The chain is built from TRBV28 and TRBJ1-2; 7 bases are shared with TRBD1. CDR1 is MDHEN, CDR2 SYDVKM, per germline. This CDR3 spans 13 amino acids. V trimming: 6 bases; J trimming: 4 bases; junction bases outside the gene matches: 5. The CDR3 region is CASSSGQIYGYTF. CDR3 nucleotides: TGTGCCAGCAGCTCGGGACAGATCTATGGCTACACCTTC.

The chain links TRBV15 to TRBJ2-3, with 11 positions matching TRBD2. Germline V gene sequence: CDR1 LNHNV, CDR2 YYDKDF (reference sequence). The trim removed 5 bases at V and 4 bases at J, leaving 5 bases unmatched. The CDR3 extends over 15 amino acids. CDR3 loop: CATSRTSGRSDTQYF. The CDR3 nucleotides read TGTGCCACCAGCCGAACTAGCGGGAGATCAGATACGCAGTATTTT.

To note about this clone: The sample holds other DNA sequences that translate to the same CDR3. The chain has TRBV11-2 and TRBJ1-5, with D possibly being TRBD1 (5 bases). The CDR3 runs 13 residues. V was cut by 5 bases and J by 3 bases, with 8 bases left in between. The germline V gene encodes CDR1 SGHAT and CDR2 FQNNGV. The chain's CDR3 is CASSPGLNQPQHF. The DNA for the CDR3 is TGTGCCAGCAGCCCGGGGCTCAATCAGCCCCAGCATTTT.

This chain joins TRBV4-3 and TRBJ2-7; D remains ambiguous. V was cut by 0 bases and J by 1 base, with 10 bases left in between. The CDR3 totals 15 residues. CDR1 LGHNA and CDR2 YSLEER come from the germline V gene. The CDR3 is CASSQDRTLSYEQYF. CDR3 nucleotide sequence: TGCGCCAGCAGCCAAGATAGGACGCTGTCCTACGAGCAGTACTTC.

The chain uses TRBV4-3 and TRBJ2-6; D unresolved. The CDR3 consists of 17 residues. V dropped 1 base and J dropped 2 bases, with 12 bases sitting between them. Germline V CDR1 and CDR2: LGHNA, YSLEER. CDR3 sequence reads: CASSQGTVKPGANVLTF. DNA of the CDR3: TGCGCCAGCAGCCAAGGTACAGTGAAACCTGGGGCCAACGTCCTGACTTTC.

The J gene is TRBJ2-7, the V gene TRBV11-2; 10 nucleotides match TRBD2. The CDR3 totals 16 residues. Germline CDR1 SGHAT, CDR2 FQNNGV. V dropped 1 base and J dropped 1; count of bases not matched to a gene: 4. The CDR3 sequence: CASSLGASGRSYEQYF. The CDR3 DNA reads TGTGCCAGCAGCTTAGGAGCTAGCGGGAGATCCTACGAGCAGTACTTC.

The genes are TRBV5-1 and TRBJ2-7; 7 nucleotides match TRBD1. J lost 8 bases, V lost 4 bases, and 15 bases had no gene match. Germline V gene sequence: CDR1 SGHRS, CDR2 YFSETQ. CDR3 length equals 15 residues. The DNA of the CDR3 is TGCGCCAGCAGCCCTTCGGGACAGATCTACGTCAAGCAGTACTTC. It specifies CASSPSGQIYVKQYF.

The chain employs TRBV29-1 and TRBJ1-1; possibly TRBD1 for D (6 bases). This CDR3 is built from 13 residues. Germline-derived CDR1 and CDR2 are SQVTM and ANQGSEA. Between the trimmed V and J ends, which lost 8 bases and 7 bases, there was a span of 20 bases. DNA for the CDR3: TGCAGCACCCGACCCGGGGGCGCGGATGAAGCTTTCTTT. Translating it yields CSTRPGGADEAFF.

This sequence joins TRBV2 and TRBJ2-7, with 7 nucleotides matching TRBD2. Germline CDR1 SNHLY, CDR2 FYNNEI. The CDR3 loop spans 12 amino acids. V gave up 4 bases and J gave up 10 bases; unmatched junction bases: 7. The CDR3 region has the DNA TGTGCCAGCAGTGCACCGCCTAGCGGCCAGTACTTC. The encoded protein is CASSAPPSGQYF. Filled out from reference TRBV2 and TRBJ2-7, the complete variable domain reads EPEVTQTPSHQVTQMGQEVILRCVPISNHLYFYWYRQILGQKVEFLVSFYNNEISEKSEIFDDQFSVERPDGSNFTLKIRSTKLEDSAMYFCASSAPPSGQYFGPGTRLTVT.

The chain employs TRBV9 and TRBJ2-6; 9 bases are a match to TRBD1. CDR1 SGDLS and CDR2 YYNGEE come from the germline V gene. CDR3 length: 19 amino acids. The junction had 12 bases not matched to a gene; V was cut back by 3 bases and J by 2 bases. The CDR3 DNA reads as TGTGCCAGCAGCGCGAGACAGGGGGTGCTTTCTACTGGGGCCAACGTCCTGACTTTC. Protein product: CASSARQGVLSTGANVLTF. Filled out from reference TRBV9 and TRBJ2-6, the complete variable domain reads DSGVTQTPKHLITATGQRVTLRCSPRSGDLSVYWYQQSLDQGLQFLIQYYNGEERAKGNILERFSAQQFPDLHSELNLSSLELGDSALYFCASSARQGVLSTGANVLTFGAGSRLTVL.

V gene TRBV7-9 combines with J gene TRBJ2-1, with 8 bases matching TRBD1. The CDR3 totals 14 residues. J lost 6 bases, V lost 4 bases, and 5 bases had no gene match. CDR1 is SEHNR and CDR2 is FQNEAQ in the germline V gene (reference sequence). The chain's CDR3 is CASSYGTGLNEQFF. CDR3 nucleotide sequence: TGTGCCAGCAGCTACGGGACAGGACTCAATGAGCAGTTCTTC.

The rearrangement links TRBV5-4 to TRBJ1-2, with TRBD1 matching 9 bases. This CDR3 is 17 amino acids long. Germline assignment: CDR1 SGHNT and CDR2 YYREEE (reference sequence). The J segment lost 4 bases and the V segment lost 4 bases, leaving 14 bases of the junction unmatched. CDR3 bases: TGTGCCAGCAGCCCTGGGACAGGGATATTTAACCTCTATGGCTACACCTTC. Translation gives CASSPGTGIFNLYGYTF.